The clone carrying this T cell receptor beta chain was picked up many times. This sample was taken from a study of T cells in Graves' hyperthyroidism and ophthalmopathy. Fresh peripheral blood, approximately 9.7 ml, was the source of the PBMCs. This CDR3 has 14 residues. V was clipped by 5 bases and J by 2 bases, with 10 bases between them. Amplified TCR beta CDR3 regions derived from RNA transcripts. The TCR CDR3 was amplified in a first-round RT-PCR using the HTBI primer set. TCRdb redid the calling of the multiplex PCR reads with MiXCR, one entry per CDR3 protein. The repertoire holds about 760,000 distinct CDR3 sequences, with roughly a third as singletons.

The material sequenced was blood. The chain carries TRBV12-3 or TRBV12-4 and TRBJ1-5; tentative D call: TRBD1 (6 bases). The source of this sequence is a woman in her thirties or forties with Graves' hyperthyroidism. CDR3 sequence (DNA): TGTGCCAGCAGTCCCGGGACACGCAATCAGCCCCAGCATTTT. Translating gives CASSPGTRNQPQHF.